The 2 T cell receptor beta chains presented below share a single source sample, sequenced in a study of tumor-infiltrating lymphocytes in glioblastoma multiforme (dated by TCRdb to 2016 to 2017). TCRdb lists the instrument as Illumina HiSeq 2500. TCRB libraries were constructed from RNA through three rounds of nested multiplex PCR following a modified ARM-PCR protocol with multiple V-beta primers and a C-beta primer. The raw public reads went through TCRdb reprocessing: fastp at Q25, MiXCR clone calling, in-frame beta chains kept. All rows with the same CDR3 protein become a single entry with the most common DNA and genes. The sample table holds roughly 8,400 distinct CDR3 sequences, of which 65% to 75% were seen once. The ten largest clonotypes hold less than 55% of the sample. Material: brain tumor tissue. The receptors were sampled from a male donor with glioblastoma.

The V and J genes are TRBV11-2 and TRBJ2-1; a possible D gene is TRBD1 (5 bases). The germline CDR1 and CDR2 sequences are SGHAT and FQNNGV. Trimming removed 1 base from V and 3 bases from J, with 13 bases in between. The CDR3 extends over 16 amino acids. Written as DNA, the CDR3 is TGTGCCAGCAGCTTAGTTCCAGGGCAGGGCTACAATGAGCAGTTCTTC. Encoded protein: CASSLVPGQGYNEQFF.

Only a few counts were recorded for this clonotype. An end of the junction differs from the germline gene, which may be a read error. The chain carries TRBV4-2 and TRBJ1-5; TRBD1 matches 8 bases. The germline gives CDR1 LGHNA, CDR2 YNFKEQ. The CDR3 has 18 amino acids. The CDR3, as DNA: TGTACCAGCAGCCAAGATGGGTCGGACAGGGATATCGGCCAGCCCCAGCATTTT. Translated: CTSSQDGSDRDIGQPQHF.